The clone carrying this TCR beta chain was seen only once. This CDR3 is missing its conserved last phenylalanine or tryptophan, likely due to a read error. No DNA is shown, since the ends of the CDR3 on it are uncertain; the CDR3 is the one TCRdb lists. The data derive from a study of cytomegalovirus exposure and HLA in healthy donors. From germline, CDR1 is SGHNT and CDR2 YENEEA. From its first to its last residue, the CDR3 has 12 amino acids. TCRdb's copy holds only in-frame clones and misses some; the assay was immunoSEQ multiplex PCR. The sample includes roughly 120,000 clones, about 90% of them seen just once.

The chain combines TRBV11-3 with TRBJ2-7; TRBD2, the table's D call, was not compared with the DNA. The sample comprised PBMCs. This receptor was obtained from a man under 40 in good health and CMV-seronegative. CDR3 protein: CASSTRELYRQH.